This entry describes one TCR beta chain. Its specific antigen is unknown. No clone much larger than this one lies a single base away; base qualities are absent. The junction carries 13 bases between V and J, which are trimmed by 0 bases and 8 bases respectively. CDR1 is given as SGDLS and CDR2 as YYNGEE, both from the germline V gene. Taken from cysteine to phenylalanine, the CDR3 has 14 residues. The kept DNA is CDR3 alone, 42 bases in frame from the first base. This sample was included in a study of response to subunit inactivated influenza vaccine (dated by TCRdb to between 2018 and 2020). About the investigation overall: Deep quantitative T cell receptor repertoire profiling was used in the study to track responses to a trivalent subunit inactivated influenza vaccine. The paper as a whole reports these results and caveats: It was suggested by the authors that each seasonal influenza vaccination may recruit only a limited number of new T cells.

Receptor libraries were prepared by RT-PCR. These reads were obtained on an Illumina HiSeq 2500. TCRdb reprocessed the public reads (quality trimming at Q25 with fastp, clone calling with MiXCR) and kept in-frame beta chains. Duplicate CDR3 protein sequences are folded into a single record with the most common DNA and genes. Counted in this sample were roughly 620,000 distinct CDR3 sequences; about 10% of them appeared once. The ten biggest clones cover 11% of the sample. This sample also belongs to another study, concerning T cells expressing NK-cell markers. As that second paper reports: TCR beta cDNA libraries were made by 5'RACE template switching that added a universal primer site and unique molecular identifiers. Three sorted T-cell subsets (CD3+CD56+NKG2C+, CD3+CD56+NKG2C- and CD3+CD56-NKG2C+) from several donors had their TCR beta-chain repertoires profiled. Among the eight sequenced donors, only one was HCMV-seronegative, while the other seven were HCMV-seropositive. In several experiments an anti-gammadeltaTCR antibody was added to restrict sorting to alphabetaTCR-expressing T cells. For roughly six donors, the dominant CD3+CD56+NKG2C+ clonotypes were among the top 10 CD8+ clonotypes and accounted for about 1.0-7.5% of CD8+ T cells. Those dominant clonotypes were again the most abundant among CD3+CD56-NKG2C+ cells in a few donors, at about 28.3-65%. Whether the expanded NKG2C-expressing T cell clones were specific for HCMV antigens remained unclear. The study sequenced eight donors, all healthy volunteers chosen at random: three men and five women. A commercial ELISA kit detecting HCMV-specific IgG in serum was used to determine HCMV serostatus. Peripheral blood mononuclear cells were isolated from blood by Ficoll density gradient centrifugation. For about six donors, bulk peripheral blood T-cell repertoires were also sequenced from unsorted PBMC. cDNA synthesis was primed from the TCR beta constant segment, followed by two successive PCR amplification steps. Illumina HiSeq 2000/2500, MiSeq or NextSeq was used to sequence libraries as 2 x 150 bp reads. MIGEC was used to demultiplex reads and group reads by UMI, and MiTCR was used to assemble and quantify clonotypes. Only TCR cDNA sequences supported by at least two reads were kept to exclude erroneous sequences. The tcR package was used for downstream repertoire analysis, and clonotypes were matched between fractions using CDR3 nucleotide sequence together with V segment. VDJmatch was used to annotate antigen specificity against VDJdb, with one amino acid substitution in CDR3 allowed.

The receptor comes from a man aged 45-65 years who received an inactivated influenza vaccine. Donor details come from another sample of the same person, matched by shared clones. This specimen consisted of PBMCs from blood, obtained on the day of vaccination. This chain joins TRBV9 to TRBJ2-3, with TRBD1 perhaps the D gene, on 5 matching bases. The DNA sequence is TGTGCCAGCAGCGTAGGCCAGGGTGCGTTTACGCAGTATTTT. It translates to CASSVGQGAFTQYF.